The rows below give T cell receptor beta chains drawn from one sample of a study of CD8 T cells in Susac syndrome. TCRdb independently ran MiXCR on the immunoSEQ multiplex PCR reads; one entry per CDR3 protein. The table has a few hundred thousand distinct CDR3 sequences, roughly 85% seen once. The sample was CD8+ T cells from PBMCs. Receptors were obtained from a human donor with multiple sclerosis. Both conserved end residues are part of each CDR3. The D gene is left open where the match is weak. Size is omitted from some rows. Given values are once, few, many or a class for expanded clones.

j_gene,d_gene,v_gene,abundance,CDR3aa,CDR3nt
TRBJ1-2,TRBD1,TRBV27,.,CASSLLGGAVGYTF,TGTGCCAGCAGTTTATTAGGGGGCGCTGTTGGCTACACCTTC
TRBJ1-1,.,TRBV5-6,.,CASSLEAGLGNTEAFF,TGTGCCAGCAGCTTGGAGGCAGGATTGGGGAACACTGAAGCTTTCTTT
TRBJ1-2,.,TRBV29-1,once,CSVGGHAFYGYTF,TGCAGCGTTGGAGGTCACGCTTTCTATGGCTACACCTTC
TRBJ2-6,.,TRBV6-5,.,CASSYLSGANVLTF,TGTGCCAGCAGTTATCTTTCTGGGGCCAACGTCCTGACTTTC
TRBJ2-1,TRBD1,TRBV5-6,.,CASSSTGTGFNEQFF,TGTGCCAGCAGCTCCACCGGGACAGGTTTTAATGAGCAGTTCTTC
TRBJ1-5,.,TRBV27,once,CASSSTADILRNQPQHF,TGTGCCAGCAGTTCCACCGCAGACATCCTCCGAAATCAGCCCCAGCATTTT
TRBJ2-7,TRBD1,TRBV30,.,CAWRVGTGLYEQYF,TGTGCCTGGAGGGTCGGGACAGGGTTATACGAGCAGTACTTC
TRBJ1-2,.,TRBV4-1,.,CASSLTQNYGYTF,TGCGCCAGCAGCCTAACCCAAAACTATGGCTACACCTTC
TRBJ1-1,.,TRBV4-2,once,CASSQDWPQGKTEAFF,TGTGCCAGCAGCCAAGACTGGCCGCAGGGGAAAACTGAAGCTTTCTTT
TRBJ1-5,.,TRBV28,.,CASSPTGGTSNQPQHF,TGTGCCAGCAGTCCCACCGGGGGTACTAGCAATCAGCCCCAGCATTTT
TRBJ2-2,.,TRBV7-8,.,CASSPRESNTGELFF,TGTGCCAGCAGCCCCAGGGAATCGAACACCGGGGAGCTGTTTTTT
TRBJ2-2,.,TRBV7-2,once,CASSLDTTAETNTGELFF,TGTGCCAGCAGCCTAGACACAACAGCGGAAACGAACACCGGGGAGCTGTTTTTT
TRBJ2-1,.,TRBV5-6,.,CASTLGGRVYNEQFF,TGTGCCAGCACCCTCGGGGGGCGCGTATACAATGAGCAGTTCTTC
TRBJ2-7,.,TRBV27,.,CASSPSINGDEQYF,TGTGCCAGCAGTCCCTCCATAAACGGGGACGAGCAGTACTTC
TRBJ1-1,.,TRBV19,.,CASSNHGQGMNTEAFF,TGTGCCAGTAGTAACCATGGACAAGGTATGAACACTGAAGCTTTCTTT
TRBJ1-2,TRBD1,TRBV5-4,few,CASSLRTGGFYGYTF,TGTGCCAGCAGCTTGAGGACAGGGGGATTCTATGGCTACACCTTC
TRBJ1-2,.,TRBV30,.,CAWSALGGANGYTF,TGTGCCTGGAGTGCCCTGGGGGGGGCGAATGGCTACACCTTC
TRBJ2-7,TRBD1,TRBV29-1,.,CSVQQGAPYYEQYF,TGCAGCGTCCAACAGGGGGCGCCGTACTACGAGCAGTACTTC
TRBJ2-7,.,TRBV4-1,.,CASSQDNSYYEQYF,TGCGCCAGCAGCCAAGATAACAGTTATTACGAGCAGTACTTC
TRBJ2-7,TRBD1,TRBV30,.,CAWSVQGFSYEQYF,TGTGCCTGGAGTGTACAGGGGTTCTCCTACGAGCAGTACTTC
TRBJ2-1,.,TRBV30,.,CAWSPGYNEQFF,TGTGCCTGGAGCCCCGGTTACAATGAGCAGTTCTTC
TRBJ2-1,.,TRBV29-1,.,CSVLVVEQFF,TGCAGCGTCCTAGTGGTTGAGCAGTTCTTC
TRBJ2-3,.,TRBV5-4,once,CASSHMTPSGTRSTDTQYF,TGTGCCAGCAGCCATATGACACCCTCGGGGACGCGCAGCACAGATACGCAGTATTTT
TRBJ2-7,TRBD2,TRBV7-9,.,CASSFASGSLSYEQYF,TGTGCCAGCAGCTTCGCTAGCGGGAGTCTTTCCTACGAGCAGTACTTC
TRBJ2-1,TRBD2,TRBV7-9,.,CASSLTGGPEFGFF,TGTGCCAGCAGCTTAACGGGAGGGCCGGAGTTTGGGTTCTTC
TRBJ1-4,.,TRBV11-2,.,CASSAPGWEKLFF,TGTGCCAGCAGCGCCCCGGGTTGGGAAAAACTGTTTTTT